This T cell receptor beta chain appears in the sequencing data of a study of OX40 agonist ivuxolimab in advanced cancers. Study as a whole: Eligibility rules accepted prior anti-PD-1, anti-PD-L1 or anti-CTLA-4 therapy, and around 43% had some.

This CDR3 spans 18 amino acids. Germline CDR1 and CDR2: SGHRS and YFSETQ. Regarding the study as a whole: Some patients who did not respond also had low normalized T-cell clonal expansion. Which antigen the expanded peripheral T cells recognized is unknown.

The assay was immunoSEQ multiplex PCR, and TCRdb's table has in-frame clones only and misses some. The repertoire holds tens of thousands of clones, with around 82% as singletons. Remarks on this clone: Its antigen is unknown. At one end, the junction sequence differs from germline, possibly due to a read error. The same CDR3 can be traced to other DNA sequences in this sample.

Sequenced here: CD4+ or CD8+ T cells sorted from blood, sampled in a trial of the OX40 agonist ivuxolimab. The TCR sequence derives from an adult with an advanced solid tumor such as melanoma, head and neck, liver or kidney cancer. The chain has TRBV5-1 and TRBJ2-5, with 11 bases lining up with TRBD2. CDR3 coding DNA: TGCGCCAGTAGCTTGGTTGCTAGCGGGGGGACATTCCAAGAGACCCAGTACTTC. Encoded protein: CASSLVASGGTFQETQYF.